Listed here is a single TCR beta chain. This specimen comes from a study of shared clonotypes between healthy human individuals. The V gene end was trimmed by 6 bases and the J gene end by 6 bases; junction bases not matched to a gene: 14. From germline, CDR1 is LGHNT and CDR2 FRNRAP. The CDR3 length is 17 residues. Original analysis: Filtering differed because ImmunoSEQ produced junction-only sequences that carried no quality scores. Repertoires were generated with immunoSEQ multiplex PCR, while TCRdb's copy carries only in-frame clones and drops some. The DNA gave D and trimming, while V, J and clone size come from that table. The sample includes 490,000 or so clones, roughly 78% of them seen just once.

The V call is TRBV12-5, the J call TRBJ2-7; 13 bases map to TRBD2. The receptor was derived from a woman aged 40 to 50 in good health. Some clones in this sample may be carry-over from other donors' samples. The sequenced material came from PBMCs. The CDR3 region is CASGPGLAGNKASEQYF. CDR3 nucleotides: TGTGCTAGTGGGCCGGGACTAGCGGGGAACAAGGCTAGCGAGCAGTACTTC.